A selection of T cell receptor beta chains follows, all from one sample in a study of radiotherapy plus CTLA-4 blockade in lung cancer. Assay used: immunoSEQ multiplex PCR; TCRdb lists only in-frame clones, some missing. Of 43,000 or so clones listed, around 72% are singletons. The sample consisted of peripheral blood, taken from a patient treated with radiotherapy plus ipilimumab. Receptor source: a human donor with non-small cell lung cancer who had a complete response to radiotherapy plus ipilimumab. Both conserved end residues are part of each CDR3. The D gene is left open where the match is weak. Rows may omit the clone size; those that give it use once, few, many or a size class.

CDR3 | DNA | V | D | J | size
CASRFQGGTDTQYF | TGCGCCAGCAGGTTCCAGGGCGGTACAGATACGCAGTATTTT | TRBV5-1 | . | TRBJ2-3 | .
CASSEGGTGETQYF | TGCGCCAGCAGTGAAGGAGGGACGGGGGAGACCCAGTACTTC | TRBV10-1 | . | TRBJ2-5 | .
CASSPPGGPYNEQFF | TGTGCCAGCAGCCCGCCCGGGGGACCTTACAATGAGCAGTTCTTC | TRBV7-8 | . | TRBJ2-1 | .
CASSESAGGLFEQFF | TGTGCCAGCAGTGAATCTGCGGGGGGGCTCTTTGAGCAGTTCTTC | TRBV2 | TRBD2 | TRBJ2-1 | .
CASSLTTSGGEKTQYF | TGTGCCAGCAGCCTCACGACTAGCGGGGGGGAAAAGACCCAGTACTTC | TRBV5-4 | TRBD2 | TRBJ2-5 | .
CASRGGANTEAFF | TGTGCCAGCAGGGGAGGGGCGAACACTGAAGCTTTCTTT | TRBV25-1 | . | TRBJ1-1 | .
CASTPNTEAFF | TGTGCCAGCACTCCCAACACTGAAGCTTTCTTT | TRBV27 | . | TRBJ1-1 | .
CASSLYPSGSSYEQYF | TGTGCCAGCAGCTTATATCCTAGCGGAAGCTCCTACGAGCAGTACTTC | TRBV7-8 | TRBD2 | TRBJ2-7 | .
CASSLARETQYF | TGTGCCAGCAGCTTAGCGCGAGAGACCCAGTACTTC | TRBV7-2 | . | TRBJ2-5 | .
CASSYSRLVGVGGYTF | TGTGCCAGCAGTTACTCGAGATTAGTAGGGGTGGGTGGCTACACCTTC | TRBV6-5 | . | TRBJ1-2 | .
CASSIVGGTEAFF | TGTGCCAGTAGTATAGTCGGGGGGACTGAAGCTTTCTTT | TRBV19 | . | TRBJ1-1 | few
CASSGTGHTGELFF | TGTGCCAGCAGCGGGACAGGCCACACCGGGGAGCTGTTTTTT | TRBV7-9 | TRBD1 | TRBJ2-2 | .
CASGAVAGAGDTQYF | TGTGCCAGCGGCGCTGTGGCGGGAGCCGGAGATACGCAGTATTTT | TRBV6-1 | TRBD2 | TRBJ2-3 | few
CASSIKGASSYNSPLHF | TGTGCCAGTAGTATCAAGGGGGCTAGCTCCTATAATTCACCCCTCCACTTT | TRBV19 | TRBD1 | TRBJ1-6 | .
CASKDVEENTEAFF | TGCGCCAGCAAGGATGTGGAGGAGAACACTGAAGCTTTCTTT | TRBV5-1 | . | TRBJ1-1 | few
CASSSSGGGSGRLYNEQFF | TGCGCCAGCAGCTCCAGCGGTGGGGGTAGCGGGAGACTTTACAATGAGCAGTTCTTC | TRBV5-1 | TRBD2 | TRBJ2-1 | few
CASSLAQGKAFF | TGTGCCAGCAGTTTAGCCCAGGGAAAAGCTTTCTTT | TRBV28 | . | TRBJ1-1 | few
CASSGTGPGLFGNTIYF | TGTGCCAGCAGTGGGACAGGGCCAGGCCTTTTTGGAAACACCATATATTTT | TRBV7-9 | TRBD1 | TRBJ1-3 | few
CASSHTRFETQYF | TGTGCCAGCAGCCACACTAGATTCGAGACCCAGTACTTC | TRBV14 | . | TRBJ2-5 | few
CASSHLSGTGTNTGELFF | TGCGCCAGCAGCCATCTTAGCGGGACAGGGACAAACACCGGGGAGCTGTTTTTT | TRBV4-1 | . | TRBJ2-2 | few
CASSLSEARGGNIQYF | TGTGCCAGCAGTTTAAGCGAGGCGAGAGGAGGAAACATTCAGTACTTC | TRBV28 | . | TRBJ2-4 | .
CASSPYQGTEAFF | TGTGCCAGCAGCCCTTACCAGGGGACTGAAGCTTTCTTT | TRBV6-1 | . | TRBJ1-1 | .
CASSRSPGTSTTGELFF | TGCGCCAGCAGCCGGAGTCCCGGGACTAGTACGACCGGGGAGCTGTTTTTT | TRBV5-1 | TRBD2 | TRBJ2-2 | .
CATSRVAQAGLTYEQYF | TGTGCCACCAGCAGAGTGGCCCAAGCAGGCCTGACCTACGAGCAGTACTTC | TRBV15 | . | TRBJ2-7 | .
CASSLAGLNTGELFF | TGTGCTAGCAGCTTAGCGGGACTGAACACCGGGGAGCTGTTTTTT | TRBV7-7 | TRBD2 | TRBJ2-2 | .
CASSSPGGTGGNTIYF | TGTGCCAGCAGTTCTCCGGGTGGGACAGGTGGAAACACCATATATTTT | TRBV28 | TRBD1 | TRBJ1-3 | .
CAWGGGFRLAGEKTQYF | TGTGCCTGGGGAGGGGGATTCCGACTAGCGGGAGAGAAGACCCAGTACTTC | TRBV30 | TRBD2 | TRBJ2-5 | .
CASTLGQPNQPQHF | TGTGCCAGCACCCTTGGACAGCCCAATCAGCCCCAGCATTTT | TRBV6-1 | . | TRBJ1-5 | .
CASTPGASGSYEQYF | TGTGCCAGCACCCCCGGGGCTAGCGGGTCCTACGAGCAGTACTTC | TRBV7-8 | TRBD2 | TRBJ2-7 | .
CASSEKTGGSGEQYF | TGTGCCAGCAGTGAAAAAACAGGGGGCTCGGGCGAGCAGTACTTC | TRBV25-1 | TRBD1 | TRBJ2-7 | .
CAIREGVLNYGYTF | TGTGCCATCAGAGAGGGAGTCCTAAACTATGGCTACACCTTC | TRBV10-3 | . | TRBJ1-2 | .
CAISETGTEKLFF | TGTGCCATCAGTGAGACAGGGACTGAAAAACTGTTTTTT | TRBV10-3 | . | TRBJ1-4 | few
CASSEGTGADRYGYTF | TGCGCCAGCAGTGAGGGGACAGGGGCTGACCGCTATGGCTACACCTTC | TRBV10-2 | TRBD1 | TRBJ1-2 | .
CASSEAGTYEQYF | TGCGCCAGCAGTGAGGCAGGGACCTACGAGCAGTACTTC | TRBV10-2 | . | TRBJ2-7 | .
CAIRSTGDQPQHF | TGTGCCATCAGATCGACGGGGGATCAGCCCCAGCATTTT | TRBV10-3 | . | TRBJ1-5 | once
CASSLVPRDSGANVLTF | TGCGCCAGCAGCTTGGTCCCTCGGGACTCTGGGGCCAACGTCCTGACTTTC | TRBV5-1 | . | TRBJ2-6 | few
CASSLGDRGSGETQYF | TGTGCCAGCAGCTTAGGGGACAGGGGATCGGGAGAGACCCAGTACTTC | TRBV7-7 | TRBD1 | TRBJ2-5 | .
CASSDRGYYGYTF | TGTGCCAGCAGCGACAGAGGCTACTATGGCTACACCTTC | TRBV5-8 | . | TRBJ1-2 | .
CASSIHGQGMQPQHF | TGTGCCAGTAGTATACACGGACAGGGAATGCAGCCCCAGCATTTT | TRBV19 | TRBD1 | TRBJ1-5 | .
CASSPEQGLYQRSYNEQFF | TGTGCCAGCAGCCCTGAACAGGGTCTGTACCAACGCTCCTACAATGAGCAGTTCTTC | TRBV5-6 | . | TRBJ2-1 | .